What follows describes a single T cell receptor beta chain. This specimen belongs to a study of blood T cell repertoires in COVID-19. Original processing notes: Amplified reference gene primers provided the basis for estimating nucleated cell counts. TCRdb keeps only in-frame clones here, not all; method: immunoSEQ multiplex PCR. The D gene and trimming were derived from the DNA, and the V and J assignments and clone size from that table. The table lists 350,000 to 450,000 clones, approximately 91% of them singletons, with 0.7% to 0.95% in the top ten. The CDR3 runs to 15 residues. Germline V gene sequence: CDR1 SGHDT, CDR2 YYEEEE. V lost 0 bases to trimming and J lost 10 bases, with 14 bases between them.

Sample: PBMCs or T cells enriched from blood (not recorded which). V is TRBV5-6 and J is TRBJ1-6; D unclear. This TCR came from a woman aged 40 to 50 who had been exposed to COVID-19. This CDR3 is CASSLGQVQGSPLHF. The CDR3 DNA follows: TGTGCCAGCAGCTTGGGGCAGGTACAAGGATCACCCCTCCACTTT.